Here is one TCR beta chain with its context. Germline V gene lookup returns CDR1 LNHDA and CDR2 SQIVND (reference sequence). The CDR3 has 18 amino acids. Trimming at V came to 6 bases and at J to 0 bases, leaving 6 bases not matched to a gene. The data were obtained in a study of control samples from healthy donors and cancer patients. TCRdb's table, derived via immunoSEQ multiplex PCR, lists solely in-frame clones and lacks some. The top ten clones hold 5.5% to 7% of a sample with 130,000 or so clones, around nine tenths of them seen once. The specimen sequenced was blood. The TCR was taken from a man younger than 30 in good health. V usage is TRBV19 and J usage is TRBJ2-3, with 16 bases aligning to TRBD2. The CDR3 sequence: CASRQGLAGGQSTDTQYF. The CDR3 DNA is TGTGCCAGTAGACAGGGACTAGCGGGGGGGCAGAGCACAGATACGCAGTATTTT.